These T cell receptor beta chains were read from a single sample in a study of a mutant IDH1 vaccine in newly diagnosed glioma. Antigens of these TCRs are unknown. Profiling relied on immunoSEQ multiplex PCR, and the TCRdb table lists in-frame clones only, not all of them. In the table there are roughly 120,000 clones, around 80% of which are singletons. The sequences come from PBMCs, collected from a glioma patient whose treatment included an IDH1 peptide vaccine. The source is a man aged 40-50 years with glioma. The CDR3 runs from the conserved cysteine through the conserved F or W. The D gene is left open where the match is weak. The size entry is marked missing in some rows and otherwise reads once, few, many or a size class.

TRBJ2-1 | . | . | 19 | TRBV7-2 | TGTGCCAGCAGCCTCAAGGTAGGGATACTAGCAGTTGGTGCATTCGGGCAGTTCTTC | CASSLKVGILAVGAFGQFF
TRBJ2-5 | . | . | 13 | TRBV7-2 | TGTGCCAGCAGCACTGAGAGCGACGGGACCCAGTACTTC | CASSTESDGTQYF
TRBJ2-3 | once | TRBD1 | 16 | TRBV19 | TGTGCCAGTAGTATAGGGACAGGGACTAGCACAGATACGCAGTATTTT | CASSIGTGTSTDTQYF
TRBJ2-6 | . | TRBD1 | 19 | TRBV7-8 | TGTGCCAGCAGCACGGGACAGGGAAAAAGTGGTTCTGGGGCCAACGTCCTGACTTTC | CASSTGQGKSGSGANVLTF
TRBJ1-5 | . | TRBD1 | 16 | TRBV27 | TGTGCCAGCAGTTTATTACAGGGGGCAGGCAATCAGCCCCAGCATTTT | CASSLLQGAGNQPQHF
TRBJ2-7 | . | TRBD2 | 14 | TRBV7-9 | TGTGCCAGCAGCTCGGGAGCGGGAGTATACGAGCAGTACTTC | CASSSGAGVYEQYF
TRBJ1-5 | . | . | 13 | TRBV9 | TGTGCCAGCAGCACGAGGTCAGGGCAGCCCCAGCATTTT | CASSTRSGQPQHF
TRBJ2-7 | . | . | 15 | TRBV2 | TGTGCCAGCAGGGGGGACCTACGGAGCTCCTACGAGCAGTACTTC | CASRGDLRSSYEQYF
TRBJ2-1 | . | . | 14 | TRBV7-9 | TGTGCCAGCAGCTTAGCGCCTGGGACGGGTGAGCAGTTCTTC | CASSLAPGTGEQFF
TRBJ2-1 | . | TRBD2 | 14 | TRBV18 | TGTGCCAGCTCGCGGGAGAACTCCTACAATGAGCAGTTCTTC | CASSRENSYNEQFF
TRBJ1-6 | few | . | 13 | TRBV30 | TGTGCCTGGAGTGTGCCTGGTAATTCACCCCTCCACTTT | CAWSVPGNSPLHF
TRBJ2-5 | . | TRBD2 | 14 | TRBV7-2 | TGTGCCAGCAGCTTAGACGGTAGCGGGAGGGCCCAGTACTTC | CASSLDGSGRAQYF
TRBJ1-4 | few | . | 14 | TRBV29-1 | TGCAGCGTTGCGGTCGGGGGGCGACGTGAAAAACTGTTTTTT | CSVAVGGRREKLFF
TRBJ1-5 | . | . | 12 | TRBV19 | TGTGCCAGTAGTTTTCCATGGCAGCCCCAGCATTTT | CASSFPWQPQHF
TRBJ1-1 | . | . | 14 | TRBV5-1 | TGCGCCAGCAGCTTGTCCTGGAGGGACACTGAAGCTTTCTTT | CASSLSWRDTEAFF
TRBJ2-1 | . | TRBD2 | 13 | TRBV5-1 | TGCGCCAGCACCCCGGGAGGAATGAATGAGCAGTTCTTC | CASTPGGMNEQFF
TRBJ1-6 | once | . | 15 | TRBV11-2 | TGTGCCAGCAGCCTTTCTTCCTCCTATAATTCACCCCTCCACTTT | CASSLSSSYNSPLHF
TRBJ2-5 | once | . | 15 | TRBV7-7 | TGTGCTAGCAGCTTAACTAGCAGTAATCAAGAGACCCAGTACTTC | CASSLTSSNQETQYF
TRBJ2-6 | . | . | 15 | TRBV5-8 | TGTGCCAGCAGCTTAACAGGGCGAGGGGCCAACGTCCTGACTTTC | CASSLTGRGANVLTF
TRBJ2-5 | . | . | 14 | TRBV7-2 | TGTGCCAGCAGCTTAGGAGGCAGGGAAGAGACCCAGTACTTC | CASSLGGREETQYF
TRBJ1-2 | . | . | 13 | TRBV11-2 | TGTGCCAGCAGCTTGGGTCAGGGAGGCGGCTACACCTTC | CASSLGQGGGYTF
TRBJ2-3 | . | . | 15 | TRBV4-1 | TGCGCCAGCAGCCAATTGGGACTCAGCACAGATACGCAGTATTTT | CASSQLGLSTDTQYF
TRBJ2-7 | . | . | 15 | TRBV13 | TGTGCCAGCAGCTTAAGGGTAGGGGGGATCTACGAGCAGTACTTC | CASSLRVGGIYEQYF